This T cell receptor beta chain was obtained from a study of metastatic and nonmetastatic thyroid tumors. For the study at large: Blood and tumor or nodule tissue repertoires from malignant and benign thyroid patients were compared.

This CDR3 region has 13 residues. Germline CDR1 reads MNHNS; CDR2 reads SASEGT. Losses at the gene ends were 7 bases for V and 5 bases for J; bases not matched to a gene: 7. General observations from the study: According to reports, the diversity of TCR beta was significantly higher in malignant thyroid tumors than in benign nodules, and this held in both blood and tumor samples.

With regard to this clone: Antigen specificity is unknown.

Among the patients, none had received any treatment before thyroid surgery. TCRdb re-called the PCR reads via MiXCR. The repertoire holds about 34,000 clones, around a sixth seen once, with 6.9% in the top ten. Sequenced: blood. The clonotype was recovered from a female donor with papillary thyroid cancer or a benign thyroid nodule (not recorded which). Some clones in this sample may be carry-over from other donors' samples. The chain recombines TRBV6-1 with TRBJ1-2, with TRBD1 identical over 7 bases. CDR3 protein: CASIGQDEYGYTF. The CDR3 DNA follows: TGTGCCAGCATCGGACAGGATGAGTATGGCTACACCTTC.